The clone carrying this TCR beta chain came up once. Source study methods: Reference gene primer amplification gave estimated nucleated cell counts. Sequencing was performed with immunoSEQ multiplex PCR; in TCRdb, only in-frame clones are kept and a portion is missing. Clone size and the V and J calls come from that table; the DNA yielded D and trimming. The data hold 74,000 or so clones, with 75% to 90% observed a single time. This record belongs to a study of blood T cell repertoires in COVID-19. At the level of the study: Samples of COVID-19 (acute and convalescent) were obtained from the United States, Italy and Spain. Sources were T cells, B-cell-depleted T cells, or PBMCs; the material itself was cDNA or gDNA.

The CDR3 runs 14 residues. The V gene's germline CDR1 is GTSNPN and CDR2 SVGIG (reference sequence). Deletions cut 0 bases from V and 8 bases from J, with 16 bases between. The rearrangement links TRBV30 to TRBJ1-2; tentative D call: TRBD1 (5 bases). The material sequenced was peripheral blood. This clonotype was sampled from a human donor in a cohort sampled during active COVID-19. CDR3 DNA: TGTGCCTGGAGTGTGGGAAGGGGCCTTAGGGGCTACACCTTC. Encoded protein: CAWSVGRGLRGYTF.